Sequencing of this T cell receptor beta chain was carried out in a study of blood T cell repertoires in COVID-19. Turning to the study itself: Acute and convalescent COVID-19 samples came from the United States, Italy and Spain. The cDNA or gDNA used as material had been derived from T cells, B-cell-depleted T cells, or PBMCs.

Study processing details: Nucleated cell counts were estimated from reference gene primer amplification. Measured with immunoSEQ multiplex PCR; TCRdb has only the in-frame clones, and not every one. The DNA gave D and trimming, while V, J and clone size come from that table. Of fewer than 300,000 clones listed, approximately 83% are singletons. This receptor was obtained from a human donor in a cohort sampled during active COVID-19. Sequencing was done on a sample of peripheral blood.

CDR3 DNA: TGTGCCAGCAGCTTAACTAGCCCACTTTACAATGAGCAGTTCTTC. Its translation is CASSLTSPLYNEQFF. The genes are TRBV7-2 and TRBJ2-1; D is perhaps TRBD2 (6 bases). With 2 bases removed from V and 4 bases from J, the gap between germline ends came to 12 bases. The V gene's germline CDR1 is SGHTA and CDR2 FQGNSA. The CDR3 sequence is 15 residues long.